This TCR beta chain was sequenced in a study of OX40 agonist ivuxolimab in advanced cancers. Study background: Patients' therapy was ivuxolimab, an antibody that acts as an agonist of OX40 (CD134).

CDR3 length: 13 amino acids. Trimming cost V 2 bases and J 4 bases; bases outside gene matches: 1. Germline CDR1 SGHTS, CDR2 YDEGEE. Profiling relied on immunoSEQ multiplex PCR, and the TCRdb table lists in-frame clones only, not all of them. Of around 50,000 clones in the sample, 75% to 85% were seen once. This TCR derives from an adult with an advanced solid tumor such as melanoma, head and neck, liver or kidney cancer. The rearrangement links TRBV5-8 to TRBJ2-5, with 8 bases aligning to TRBD2. This specimen was CD4+ or CD8+ T cells sorted from blood, taken in a trial of the OX40 agonist ivuxolimab. CDR3 nucleotides: TGTGCCAGCAGCTTTAGCGGGATAGAGACCCAGTACTTC. Residues: CASSFSGIETQYF.